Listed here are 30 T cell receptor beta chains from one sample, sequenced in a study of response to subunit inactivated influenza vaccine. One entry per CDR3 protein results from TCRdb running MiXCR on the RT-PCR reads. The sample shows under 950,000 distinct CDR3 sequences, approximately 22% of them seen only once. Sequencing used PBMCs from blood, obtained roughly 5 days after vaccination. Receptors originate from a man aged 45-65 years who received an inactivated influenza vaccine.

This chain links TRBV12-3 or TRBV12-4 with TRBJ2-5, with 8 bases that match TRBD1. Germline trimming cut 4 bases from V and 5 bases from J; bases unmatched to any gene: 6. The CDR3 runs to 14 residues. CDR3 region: CASSSPDRAETQYF. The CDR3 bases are TGTGCCAGCAGTTCCCCGGACAGGGCGGAGACCCAGTACTTC.

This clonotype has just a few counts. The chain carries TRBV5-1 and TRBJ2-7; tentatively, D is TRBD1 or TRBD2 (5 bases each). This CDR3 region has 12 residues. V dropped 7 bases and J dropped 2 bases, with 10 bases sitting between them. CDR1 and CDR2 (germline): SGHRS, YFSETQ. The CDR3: CASGDGAYEQYF. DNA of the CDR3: TGCGCCAGCGGGGACGGCGCCTACGAGCAGTACTTC.

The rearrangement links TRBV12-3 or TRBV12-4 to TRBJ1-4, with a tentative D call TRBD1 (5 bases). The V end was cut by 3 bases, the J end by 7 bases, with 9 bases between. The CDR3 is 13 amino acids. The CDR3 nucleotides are TGTGCCAGCAGTTTCAGGGAGAGTGAAAAACTGTTTTTT. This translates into CASSFRESEKLFF.

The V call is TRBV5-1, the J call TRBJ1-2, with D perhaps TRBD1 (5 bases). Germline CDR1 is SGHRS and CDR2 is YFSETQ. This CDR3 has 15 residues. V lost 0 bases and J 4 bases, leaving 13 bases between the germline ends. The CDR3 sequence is CASSLEGGQTYGYTF. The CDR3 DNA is TGCGCCAGCAGCTTGGAGGGCGGACAAACCTATGGCTACACCTTC.

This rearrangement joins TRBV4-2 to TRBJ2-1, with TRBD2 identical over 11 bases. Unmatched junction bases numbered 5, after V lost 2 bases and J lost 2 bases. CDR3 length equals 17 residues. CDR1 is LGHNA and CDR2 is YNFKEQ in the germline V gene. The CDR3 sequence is CASSQKGTSGTYNEQFF. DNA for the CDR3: TGTGCCAGCAGCCAAAAAGGGACTAGCGGAACCTACAATGAGCAGTTCTTC.

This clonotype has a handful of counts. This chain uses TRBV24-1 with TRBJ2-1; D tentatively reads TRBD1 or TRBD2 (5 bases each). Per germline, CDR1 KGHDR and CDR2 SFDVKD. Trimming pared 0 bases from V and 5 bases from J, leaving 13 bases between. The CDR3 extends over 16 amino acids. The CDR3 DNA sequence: TGTGCCACCAGTGATTTGTCCCAGGGACGGGACAATGAGCAGTTCTTC. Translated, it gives CATSDLSQGRDNEQFF.

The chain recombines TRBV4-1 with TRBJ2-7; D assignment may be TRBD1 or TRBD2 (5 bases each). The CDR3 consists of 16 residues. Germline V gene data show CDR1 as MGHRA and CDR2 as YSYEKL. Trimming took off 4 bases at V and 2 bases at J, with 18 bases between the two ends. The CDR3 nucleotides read TGCGCCAGCAGCCGAGAACCCCACCGGGACCCCTACGAGCAGTACTTC. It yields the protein CASSREPHRDPYEQYF.

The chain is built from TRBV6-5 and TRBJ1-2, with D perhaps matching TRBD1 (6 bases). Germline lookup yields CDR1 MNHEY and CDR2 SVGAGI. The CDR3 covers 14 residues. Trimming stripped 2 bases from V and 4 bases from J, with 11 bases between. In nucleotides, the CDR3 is TGTGCCAGCAGTTACCGGGACAATTCCTATGGCTACACCTTC. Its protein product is CASSYRDNSYGYTF.

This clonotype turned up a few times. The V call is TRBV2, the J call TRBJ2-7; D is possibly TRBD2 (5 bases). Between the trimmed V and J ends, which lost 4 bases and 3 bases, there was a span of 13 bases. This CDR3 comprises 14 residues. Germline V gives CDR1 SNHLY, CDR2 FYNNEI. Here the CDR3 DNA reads TGTGCCAGCAGTGCACGGAGGATGAGCTACGAGCAGTACTTC. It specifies CASSARRMSYEQYF.

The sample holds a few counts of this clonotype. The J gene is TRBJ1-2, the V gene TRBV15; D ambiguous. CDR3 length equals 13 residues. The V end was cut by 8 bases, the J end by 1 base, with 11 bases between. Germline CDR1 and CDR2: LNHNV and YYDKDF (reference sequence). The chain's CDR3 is CATSTASNYGYTF. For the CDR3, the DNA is TGTGCCACCTCAACCGCCAGTAACTATGGCTACACCTTC.

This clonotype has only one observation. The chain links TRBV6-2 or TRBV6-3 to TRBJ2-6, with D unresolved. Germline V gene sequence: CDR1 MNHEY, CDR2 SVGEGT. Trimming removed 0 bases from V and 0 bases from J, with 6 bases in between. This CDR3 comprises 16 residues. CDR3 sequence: CASSYSRSSGANVLTF. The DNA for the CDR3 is TGTGCCAGCAGTTACTCGAGGAGCTCTGGGGCCAACGTCCTGACTTTC.

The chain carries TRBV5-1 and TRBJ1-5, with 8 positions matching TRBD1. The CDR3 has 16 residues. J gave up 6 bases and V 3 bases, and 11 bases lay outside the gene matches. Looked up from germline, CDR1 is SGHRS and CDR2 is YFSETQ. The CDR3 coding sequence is TGCGCCAGCAGCTCCAGCCCAGGGGGCGTCGGTCAGCCCCAGCATTTT. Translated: CASSSSPGGVGQPQHF.

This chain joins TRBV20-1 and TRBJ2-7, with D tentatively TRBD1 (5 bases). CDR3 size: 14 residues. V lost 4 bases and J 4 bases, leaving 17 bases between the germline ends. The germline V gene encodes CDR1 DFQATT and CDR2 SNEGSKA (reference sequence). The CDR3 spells CSANVSPTGYEQYF. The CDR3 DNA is TGCAGTGCTAATGTCTCACCCACAGGTTACGAGCAGTACTTC.

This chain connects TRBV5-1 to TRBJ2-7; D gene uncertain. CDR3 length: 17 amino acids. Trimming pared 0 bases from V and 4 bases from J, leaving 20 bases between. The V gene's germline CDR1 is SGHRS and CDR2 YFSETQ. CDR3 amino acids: CASSLDSSLLMEYEQYF. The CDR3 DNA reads TGCGCCAGCAGCTTGGACAGCTCCCTACTCATGGAGTACGAGCAGTACTTC. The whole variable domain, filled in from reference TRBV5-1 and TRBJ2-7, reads KAGVTQTPRYLIKTRGQQVTLSCSPISGHRSVSWYQQTPGQGLQFLFEYFSETQRNKGNFPGRFSGRQFSNSRSEMNVSTLELGDSALYLCASSLDSSLLMEYEQYFGPGTRLTVT.

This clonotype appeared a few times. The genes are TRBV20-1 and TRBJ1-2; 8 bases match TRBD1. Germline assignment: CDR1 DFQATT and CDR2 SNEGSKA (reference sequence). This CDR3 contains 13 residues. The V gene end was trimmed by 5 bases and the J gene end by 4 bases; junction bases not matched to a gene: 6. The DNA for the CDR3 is TGCAGTGCTGTTACCGGGACAGGCTATGGCTACACCTTC. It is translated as CSAVTGTGYGYTF.

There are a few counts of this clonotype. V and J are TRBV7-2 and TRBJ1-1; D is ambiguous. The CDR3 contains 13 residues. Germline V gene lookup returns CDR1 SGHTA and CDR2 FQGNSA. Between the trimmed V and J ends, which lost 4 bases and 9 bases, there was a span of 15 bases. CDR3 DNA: TGTGCCAGCAGCTCAGCGCAGAGGATGCAAGCTTTCTTT. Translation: CASSSAQRMQAFF. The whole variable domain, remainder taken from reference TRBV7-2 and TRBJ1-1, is GAGVSQSPSNKVTEKGKDVELRCDPISGHTALYWYRQSLGQGLEFLIYFQGNSAPDKSGLPSDRFSAERTGGSVSTLTIQRTQQEDSAVYLCASSSAQRMQAFFGQGTRLTVV.

DNA for the CDR3: TGCAGCGTTGGTTCGGGGTTTCAGCCCCAGCATTTT. Its protein product is CSVGSGFQPQHF. V and J are TRBV29-1 and TRBJ1-5; no clear D. The germline V and J ends were trimmed by 4 bases and 6 bases, with 10 bases remaining between them. This CDR3 spans 12 amino acids. CDR1 is SQVTM and CDR2 is ANQGSEA in the germline V gene.

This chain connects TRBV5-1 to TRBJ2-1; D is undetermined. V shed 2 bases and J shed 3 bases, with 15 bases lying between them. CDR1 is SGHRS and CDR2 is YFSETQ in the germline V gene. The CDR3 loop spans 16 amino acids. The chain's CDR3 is CASSLMWDPFYNEQFF. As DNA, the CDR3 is TGCGCCAGCAGCTTAATGTGGGATCCCTTCTACAATGAGCAGTTCTTC.

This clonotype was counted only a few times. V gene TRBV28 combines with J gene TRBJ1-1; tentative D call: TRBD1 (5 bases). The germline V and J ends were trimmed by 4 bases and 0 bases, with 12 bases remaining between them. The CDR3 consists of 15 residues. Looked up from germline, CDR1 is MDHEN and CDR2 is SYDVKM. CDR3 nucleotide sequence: TGTGCCAGCAGTTCCCCGGGACGCCTGAACACTGAAGCTTTCTTT. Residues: CASSSPGRLNTEAFF.

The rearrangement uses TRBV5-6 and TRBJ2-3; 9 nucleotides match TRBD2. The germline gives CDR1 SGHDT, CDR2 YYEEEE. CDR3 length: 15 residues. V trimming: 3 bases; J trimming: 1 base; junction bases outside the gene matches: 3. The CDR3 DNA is TGTGCCAGCAGCTCCCAGCGGGGGGGCACAGATACGCAGTATTTT. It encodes CASSSQRGGTDTQYF.

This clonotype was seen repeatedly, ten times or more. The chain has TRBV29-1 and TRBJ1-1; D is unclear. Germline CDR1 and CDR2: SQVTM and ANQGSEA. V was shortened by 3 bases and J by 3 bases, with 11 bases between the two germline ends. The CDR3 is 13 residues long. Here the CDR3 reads CSVEGSMDTEAFF. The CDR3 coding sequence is TGCAGCGTTGAGGGATCGATGGACACTGAAGCTTTCTTT.

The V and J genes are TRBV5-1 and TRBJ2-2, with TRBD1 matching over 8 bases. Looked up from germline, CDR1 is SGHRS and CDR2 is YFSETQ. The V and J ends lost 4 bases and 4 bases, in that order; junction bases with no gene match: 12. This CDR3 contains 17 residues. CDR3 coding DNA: TGCGCCAGCAGCACGGGACAGGCCGCCGGTCGCACCGGGGAGCTGTTTTTT. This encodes CASSTGQAAGRTGELFF.

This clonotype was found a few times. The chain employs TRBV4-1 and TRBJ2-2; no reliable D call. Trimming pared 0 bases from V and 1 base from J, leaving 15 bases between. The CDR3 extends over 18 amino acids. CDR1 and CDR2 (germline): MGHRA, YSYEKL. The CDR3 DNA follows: TGCGCCAGCAGCCAAGAAGGCTTGATTGTCCTGAACACCGGGGAGCTGTTTTTT. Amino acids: CASSQEGLIVLNTGELFF.

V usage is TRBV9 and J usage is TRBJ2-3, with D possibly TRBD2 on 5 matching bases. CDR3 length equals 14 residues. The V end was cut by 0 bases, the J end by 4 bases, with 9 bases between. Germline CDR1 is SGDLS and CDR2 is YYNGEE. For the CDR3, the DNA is TGTGCCAGCAGCGTAGTCAGAGCGGCAGATACGCAGTATTTT. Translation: CASSVVRAADTQYF. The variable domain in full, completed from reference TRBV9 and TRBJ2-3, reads DSGVTQTPKHLITATGQRVTLRCSPRSGDLSVYWYQQSLDQGLQFLIQYYNGEERAKGNILERFSAQQFPDLHSELNLSSLELGDSALYFCASSVVRAADTQYFGPGTRLTVL.

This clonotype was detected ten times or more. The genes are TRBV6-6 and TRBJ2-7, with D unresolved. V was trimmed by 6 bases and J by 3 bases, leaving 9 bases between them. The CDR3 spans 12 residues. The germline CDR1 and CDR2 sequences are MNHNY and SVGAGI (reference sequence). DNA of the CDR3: TGTGCCAGCAGCCCCACAGACTACGAGCAGTACTTC. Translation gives CASSPTDYEQYF.

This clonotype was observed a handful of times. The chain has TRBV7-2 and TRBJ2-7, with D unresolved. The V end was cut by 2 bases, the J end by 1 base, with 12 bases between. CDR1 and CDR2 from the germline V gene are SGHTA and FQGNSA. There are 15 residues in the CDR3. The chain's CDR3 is CASSLQFDSSYEQYF. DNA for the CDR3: TGTGCCAGCAGCTTACAGTTTGACTCATCCTACGAGCAGTACTTC.

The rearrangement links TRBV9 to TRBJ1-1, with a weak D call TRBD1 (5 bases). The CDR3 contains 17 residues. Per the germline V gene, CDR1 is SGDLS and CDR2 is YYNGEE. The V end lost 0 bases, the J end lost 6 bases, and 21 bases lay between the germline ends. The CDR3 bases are TGTGCCAGCAGCGTAGACGTCGGGGGGAGTGGGATTGCTGAAGCTTTCTTT. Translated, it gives CASSVDVGGSGIAEAFF.

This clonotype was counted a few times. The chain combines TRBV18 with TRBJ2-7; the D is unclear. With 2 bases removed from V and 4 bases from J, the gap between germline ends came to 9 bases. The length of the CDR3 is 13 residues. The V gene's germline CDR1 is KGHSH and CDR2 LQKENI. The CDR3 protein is CASSPRARYEQYF. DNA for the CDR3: TGTGCCAGCTCACCAAGGGCACGTTACGAGCAGTACTTC.

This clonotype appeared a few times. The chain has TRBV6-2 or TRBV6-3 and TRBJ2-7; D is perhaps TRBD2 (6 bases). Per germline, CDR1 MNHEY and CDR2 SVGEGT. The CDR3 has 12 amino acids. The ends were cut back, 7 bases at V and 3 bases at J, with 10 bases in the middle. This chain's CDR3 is CASKGLNYEQYF. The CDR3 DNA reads TGTGCCAGCAAGGGACTTAACTACGAGCAGTACTTC.

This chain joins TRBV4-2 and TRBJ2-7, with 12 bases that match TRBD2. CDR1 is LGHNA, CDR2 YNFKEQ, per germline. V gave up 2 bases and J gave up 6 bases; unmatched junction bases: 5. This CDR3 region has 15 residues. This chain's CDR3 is CASSQSSGGAGEQYF. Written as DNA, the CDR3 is TGTGCCAGCAGCCAATCTAGCGGGGGGGCAGGCGAGCAGTACTTC.